These 21 T cell receptor beta chains originate from one sample sequenced in a study of shared clonotypes between healthy human individuals. TCRdb's table, derived via immunoSEQ multiplex PCR, lists solely in-frame clones and lacks some. The table lists 2 million to 3 million clones, roughly 92% of them singletons. The specimen was naive CD4+ T cells sorted from blood. The subset here: CD45RA+ positively selected. Every receptor here comes from a young man in good health.

The V gene is TRBV29-1, the J gene TRBJ2-7; 12 bases map to TRBD2. V was pared by 2 bases and J by 2 bases, with 4 bases of the junction left unmatched. Germline assignment: CDR1 SQVTM and CDR2 ANQGSEA. CDR3 size: 15 residues. CDR3 sequence (DNA): TGCAGCGTTGAACTCGCTAGCGGGAGGGCCTACGAGCAGTACTTC. Encoded protein: CSVELASGRAYEQYF.

The V and J genes are TRBV10-3 and TRBJ2-5; 7 bases align to TRBD2. This CDR3 region has 12 residues. Germline CDR1 is ENHRY and CDR2 is SYGVKD. With V trimmed by 8 bases and J by 5 bases, 5 bases remained unmatched. In DNA, the CDR3 is TGTGCCATCGCCGGGGGAGGGGAGACCCAGTACTTC. It specifies CAIAGGGETQYF.

Worth noting for this clone: Other DNA variants within this sample encode the same CDR3. This chain uses TRBV5-1 with TRBJ2-7; D not resolved. The V end lost 2 bases, the J end lost 2 bases, and 8 bases lay between the germline ends. In germline, CDR1 is SGHRS, CDR2 YFSETQ. The CDR3 runs to 13 residues. CDR3 DNA: TGCGCCAGCAGCTTAGGGCCGGCCTACGAGCAGTACTTC. Its translation: CASSLGPAYEQYF. Looking up the rest from reference TRBV5-1 and TRBJ2-7 gives the full variable domain: KAGVTQTPRYLIKTRGQQVTLSCSPISGHRSVSWYQQTPGQGLQFLFEYFSETQRNKGNFPGRFSGRQFSNSRSEMNVSTLELGDSALYLCASSLGPAYEQYFGPGTRLTVT.

This clone was seen only once. V and J are TRBV5-4 and TRBJ2-1; weak D call: TRBD2 (5 bases). V was clipped by 9 bases and J by 3 bases, with 13 bases between them. The germline CDR1 and CDR2 sequences are SGHNT and YYREEE (reference sequence). The CDR3 runs 13 residues. The CDR3 nucleotides read TGTGCCACACGGACTGCCCTCTACAATGAGCAGTTCTTC. This encodes CATRTALYNEQFF.

The V call is TRBV18, the J call TRBJ2-5; TRBD2 might be the D (5 bases). CDR1 KGHSH and CDR2 LQKENI come from the germline V gene. This CDR3 region has 14 residues. The V end lost 3 bases, the J end lost 1 base, and 9 bases lay between the germline ends. The CDR3 bases are TGTGCCAGCTCACCGGAGGTCTTCCAAGAGACCCAGTACTTC. It encodes CASSPEVFQETQYF.

V usage is TRBV30 and J usage is TRBJ2-5; 15 bases are shared with TRBD2. The CDR3 totals 17 residues. Trimming cost V 0 bases and J 2 bases; bases outside gene matches: 4. The V gene's germline CDR1 is GTSNPN and CDR2 SVGIG (reference sequence). The CDR3 loop is CAWSVGTSGRNQETQYF. CDR3 coding DNA: TGTGCCTGGAGTGTAGGGACTAGCGGGAGGAATCAAGAGACCCAGTACTTC.

The chain uses TRBV28 and TRBJ2-7, with D possibly TRBD1 on 6 matching bases. The CDR3 consists of 13 residues. CDR1 is MDHEN and CDR2 is SYDVKM in the germline V gene. V was cut by 5 bases and J by 2 bases, with 10 bases left in between. The CDR3 reads CASSGDITYEQYF. CDR3 in DNA: TGTGCCAGCAGTGGGGACATAACCTACGAGCAGTACTTC.

The genes are TRBV27 and TRBJ2-5, with D tentatively TRBD1 (6 bases). This CDR3 contains 14 residues. The germline V and J ends were trimmed by 3 bases and 5 bases, with 13 bases remaining between them. The V gene's germline CDR1 is MNHEY and CDR2 SMNVEV (reference sequence). In DNA, the CDR3 is TGTGCCAGCAGTTTTACGAATAGGGGGGAGACCCAGTACTTC. Translation gives CASSFTNRGETQYF.

The V call is TRBV11-2, the J call TRBJ2-7, with 7 bases aligning to TRBD2. Germline CDR1 is SGHAT and CDR2 is FQNNGV. This CDR3 spans 15 amino acids. The V and J ends lost 5 bases and 9 bases, in that order; junction bases with no gene match: 16. The CDR3 DNA reads TGTGCCAGCAGCCCGGGGGGACTGCACATCCAAGGGCAGTACTTC. Its protein product is CASSPGGLHIQGQYF.

The rearrangement links TRBV28 to TRBJ1-3; 8 nucleotides match TRBD1. The length of the CDR3 is 16 residues. Trimming took 2 bases from V and 0 from J; bases not matched to a gene: 3. Germline V gene lookup returns CDR1 MDHEN and CDR2 SYDVKM. The CDR3 sequence is CASSLPQGASGNTIYF. For the CDR3, the DNA is TGTGCCAGCAGTTTACCTCAGGGGGCCTCTGGAAACACCATATATTTT.

The V call is TRBV5-6, the J call TRBJ2-3; TRBD1 matches at 8 bases. The CDR3 totals 16 residues. After removal of 2 bases from V and 6 bases from J, the junction contained 11 bases not matched to a gene. CDR1 and CDR2 (germline): SGHDT, YYEEEE. CDR3 in amino acids: CASSLGPTGAGDTQYF. In DNA, the CDR3 is TGTGCCAGCAGCTTAGGACCGACAGGGGCGGGGGATACGCAGTATTTT.

The genes are TRBV21-1 and TRBJ2-3; TRBD2, the table's D call, was not compared with the DNA. TRBV21-1 is reported as a pseudogene. The CDR3 length is 15 residues. The CDR3, as DNA: TGTGCCAGCTGCTTACCTAGCGGGAGAGTGGATACGCAGTATTTT. Protein sequence: CASCLPSGRVDTQYF.

The chain combines TRBV6-5 with TRBJ1-6; possibly TRBD1 for D (5 bases). This CDR3 has 15 residues. Deletions cut 6 bases from V and 7 bases from J, with 16 bases between. Germline loops: CDR1 MNHEY, CDR2 SVGAGI. The CDR3 protein is CASRSSVGANSPLHF. The DNA for the CDR3 is TGTGCCAGCAGGTCTTCGGTAGGGGCGAATTCACCCCTCCACTTT.

The chain couples TRBV7-2 to TRBJ2-5, with D perhaps matching TRBD1 (7 bases). Germline-derived CDR1 and CDR2 are SGHTA and FQGNSA. V was trimmed by 5 bases and J by 5 bases, leaving 15 bases between them. The CDR3 contains 14 residues. CDR3: CASSPKTGRETQYF. The CDR3 nucleotides read TGTGCCAGCAGCCCTAAGACAGGGAGGGAGACCCAGTACTTC.

The gene calls are TRBV6-1 and TRBJ2-3; a weak D match, TRBD2 (7 bases). The CDR3 sequence is 13 residues long. Trimming left V 9 bases short and J 6 bases short, with 16 bases between. CDR1 is MNHNS, CDR2 SASEGT, per germline. The CDR3 DNA is TGTGCCAGTTCCCGGGGGGCCCCGGATACGCAGTATTTT. It encodes CASSRGAPDTQYF.

This sequence joins TRBV2 and TRBJ2-7; TRBD1 matches 7 bases. CDR3 size: 12 residues. Trimming removed 6 bases from V and 5 bases from J; junction bases left unmatched: 4. Germline CDR1 is SNHLY and CDR2 is FYNNEI. Here the CDR3 DNA reads TGTGCCAGCAGATTTCAGGGGGACGAGCAGTACTTC. Its translation: CASRFQGDEQYF.

V and J are TRBV6-6 and TRBJ1-6; D might be TRBD1 (6 bases). V lost 4 bases, J lost 5 bases, and 12 bases lay in between. The CDR3 is 15 amino acids. Germline CDR1 MNHNY, CDR2 SVGAGI (reference sequence). CDR3 residues: CASSFGTPHNSPLHF. CDR3 nucleotides: TGTGCCAGCAGTTTTGGGACACCCCATAATTCACCCCTCCACTTT.

The V call is TRBV5-6, the J call TRBJ2-4; D might be TRBD2 (6 bases). This CDR3 comprises 16 residues. Trimming took off 0 bases at V and 6 bases at J, with 16 bases between the two ends. CDR1 is SGHDT, CDR2 YYEEEE, per germline. The CDR3 nucleotides are TGTGCCAGCAGCTTGGGGAAGGGTAGCGGACTAAACATTCAGTACTTC. Its protein is CASSLGKGSGLNIQYF. The entire variable domain, with the rest obtained from reference TRBV5-6 and TRBJ2-4, is as follows: DAGVTQSPTHLIKTRGQQVTLRCSPKSGHDTVSWYQQALGQGPQFIFQYYEEEERQRGNFPDRFSGHQFPNYSSELNVNALLLGDSALYLCASSLGKGSGLNIQYFGAGTRLSVL.

The J gene is TRBJ2-5, the V gene TRBV9; 8 bases map to TRBD1. CDR1 is SGDLS, CDR2 YYNGEE, per germline. The CDR3 runs to 15 residues. The ends lost 1 base at V and 1 base at J; junction bases unmatched: 3. The CDR3 region has the DNA TGTGCCAGCAGCGTATCAGGGGGCTTCCAAGAGACCCAGTACTTC. It encodes CASSVSGGFQETQYF.

V gene TRBV7-2 combines with J gene TRBJ1-4; no clear D gene. V shed 7 bases and J shed 3 bases, with 18 bases lying between them. The CDR3 covers 16 residues. The germline CDR1 and CDR2 sequences are SGHTA and FQGNSA. In DNA form, the CDR3 reads TGTGCCAGCACCACCGACCACCTCCGGGCTAATGAAAAACTGTTTTTT. Translation gives CASTTDHLRANEKLFF.

The chain's CDR3 is CASGVIQYF. CDR3 nucleotides: TGTGCCAGCGGTGTCATTCAGTACTTC. This chain connects TRBV9 to TRBJ2-4; the D is unclear. V was shortened by 7 bases and J by 9 bases, with 5 bases between the two germline ends. The CDR3 is made up of 9 amino acids. Germline CDR1 and CDR2: SGDLS and YYNGEE.